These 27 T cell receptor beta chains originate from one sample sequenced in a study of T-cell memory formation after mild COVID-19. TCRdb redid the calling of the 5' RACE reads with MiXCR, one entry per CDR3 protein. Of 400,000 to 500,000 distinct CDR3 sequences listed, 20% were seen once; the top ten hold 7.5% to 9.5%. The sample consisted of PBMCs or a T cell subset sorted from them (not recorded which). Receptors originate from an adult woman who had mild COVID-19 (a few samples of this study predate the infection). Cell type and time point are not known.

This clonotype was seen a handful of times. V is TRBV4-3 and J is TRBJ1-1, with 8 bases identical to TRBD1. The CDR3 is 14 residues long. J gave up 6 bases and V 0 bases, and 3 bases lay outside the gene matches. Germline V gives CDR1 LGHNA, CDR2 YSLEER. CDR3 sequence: CASSQDSGGPEAFF. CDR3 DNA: TGCGCCAGCAGCCAAGATTCAGGGGGCCCTGAAGCTTTCTTT.

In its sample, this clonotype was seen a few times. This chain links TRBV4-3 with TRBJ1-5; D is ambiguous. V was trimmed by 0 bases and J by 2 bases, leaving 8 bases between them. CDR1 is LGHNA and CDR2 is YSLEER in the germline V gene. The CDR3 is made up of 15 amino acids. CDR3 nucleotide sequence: TGCGCCAGCAGCCAAGATTTTATGGGCAATCAGCCCCAGCATTTT. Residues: CASSQDFMGNQPQHF.

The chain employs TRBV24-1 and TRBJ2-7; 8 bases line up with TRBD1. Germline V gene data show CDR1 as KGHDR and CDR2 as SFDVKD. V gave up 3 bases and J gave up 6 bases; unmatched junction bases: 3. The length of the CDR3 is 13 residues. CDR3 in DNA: TGTGCCACCAGTGATCTACAGGGGGGCGAGCAGTACTTC. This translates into CATSDLQGGEQYF.

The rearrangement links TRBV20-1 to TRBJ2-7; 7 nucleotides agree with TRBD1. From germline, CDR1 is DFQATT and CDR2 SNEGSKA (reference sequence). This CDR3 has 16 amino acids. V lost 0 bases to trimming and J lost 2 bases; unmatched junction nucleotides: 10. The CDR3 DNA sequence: TGCAGTGCTAGAGATGATACGACAGGGCCCCCCTACGAGCAGTACTTC. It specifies CSARDDTTGPPYEQYF.

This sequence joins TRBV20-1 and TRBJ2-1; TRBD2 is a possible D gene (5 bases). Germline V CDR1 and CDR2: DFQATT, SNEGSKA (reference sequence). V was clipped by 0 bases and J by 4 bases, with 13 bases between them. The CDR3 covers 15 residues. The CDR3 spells CSARDLLAGYNEQFF. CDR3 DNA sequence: TGCAGTGCTAGAGATCTTCTAGCAGGTTACAATGAGCAGTTCTTC.

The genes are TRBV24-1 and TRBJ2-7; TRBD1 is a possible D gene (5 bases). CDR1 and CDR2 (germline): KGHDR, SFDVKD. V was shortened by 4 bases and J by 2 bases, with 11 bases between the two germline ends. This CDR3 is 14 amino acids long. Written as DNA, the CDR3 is TGTGCCACCAGTGACCCCGACAGAACCTACGAGCAGTACTTC. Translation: CATSDPDRTYEQYF.

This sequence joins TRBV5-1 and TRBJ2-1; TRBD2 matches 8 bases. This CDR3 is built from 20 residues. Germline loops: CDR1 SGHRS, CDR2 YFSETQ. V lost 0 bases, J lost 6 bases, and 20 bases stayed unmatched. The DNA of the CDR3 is TGCGCCAGCAGCTTGGCCCTGGGCGATGCCGGCCCCGGGAGGGCCAATGAGCAGTTCTTC. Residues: CASSLALGDAGPGRANEQFF. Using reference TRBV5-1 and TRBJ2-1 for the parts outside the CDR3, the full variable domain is KAGVTQTPRYLIKTRGQQVTLSCSPISGHRSVSWYQQTPGQGLQFLFEYFSETQRNKGNFPGRFSGRQFSNSRSEMNVSTLELGDSALYLCASSLALGDAGPGRANEQFFGPGTRLTVL.

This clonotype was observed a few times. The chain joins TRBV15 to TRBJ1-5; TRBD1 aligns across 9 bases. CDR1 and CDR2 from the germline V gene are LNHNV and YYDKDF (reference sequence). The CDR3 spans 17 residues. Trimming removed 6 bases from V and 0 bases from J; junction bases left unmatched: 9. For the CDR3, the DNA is TGTGCCACCAGAGCTACAGGGGGCTGGGATAGCAATCAGCCCCAGCATTTT. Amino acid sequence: CATRATGGWDSNQPQHF.

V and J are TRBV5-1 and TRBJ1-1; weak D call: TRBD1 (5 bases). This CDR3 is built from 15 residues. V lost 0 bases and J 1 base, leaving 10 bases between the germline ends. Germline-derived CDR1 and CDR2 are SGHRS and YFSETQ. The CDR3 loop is CASSLAVGTNTEAFF. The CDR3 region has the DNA TGCGCCAGCAGCTTGGCGGTCGGGACGAACACTGAAGCTTTCTTT.

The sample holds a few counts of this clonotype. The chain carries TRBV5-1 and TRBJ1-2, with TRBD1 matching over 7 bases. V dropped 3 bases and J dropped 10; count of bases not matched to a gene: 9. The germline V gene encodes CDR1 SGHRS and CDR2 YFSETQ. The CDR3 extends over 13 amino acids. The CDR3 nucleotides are TGCGCCAGCAGCTCCCGACAGGGAGGTACCTACACCTTC. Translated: CASSSRQGGTYTF.

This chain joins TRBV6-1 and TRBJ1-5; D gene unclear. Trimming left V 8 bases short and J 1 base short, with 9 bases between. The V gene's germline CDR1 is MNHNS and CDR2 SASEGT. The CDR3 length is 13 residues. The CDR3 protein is CASWTLSNQPQHF. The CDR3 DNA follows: TGTGCCAGCTGGACGTTAAGCAATCAGCCCCAGCATTTT.

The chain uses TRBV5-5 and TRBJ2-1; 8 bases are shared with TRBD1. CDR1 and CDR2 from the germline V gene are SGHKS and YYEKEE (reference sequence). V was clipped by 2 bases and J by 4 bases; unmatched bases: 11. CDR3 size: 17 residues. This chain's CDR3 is CASSFYPPGQDYNEQFF. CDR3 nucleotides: TGTGCCAGCAGCTTTTACCCCCCGGGACAGGATTACAATGAGCAGTTCTTC.

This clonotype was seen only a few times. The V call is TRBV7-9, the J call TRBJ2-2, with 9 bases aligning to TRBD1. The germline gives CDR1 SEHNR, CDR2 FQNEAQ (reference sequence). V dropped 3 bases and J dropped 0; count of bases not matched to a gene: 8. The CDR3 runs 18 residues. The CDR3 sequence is CASSFSVWDRANTGELFF. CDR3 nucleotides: TGTGCCAGCAGCTTTTCAGTATGGGACAGGGCGAACACCGGGGAGCTGTTTTTT.

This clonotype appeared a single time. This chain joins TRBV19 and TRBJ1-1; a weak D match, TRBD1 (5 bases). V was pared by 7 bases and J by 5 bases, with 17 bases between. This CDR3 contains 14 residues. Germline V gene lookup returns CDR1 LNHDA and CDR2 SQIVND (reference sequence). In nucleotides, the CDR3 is TGTGCCAGTAAGATTTGGGGGAGAGAAACTGAAGCTTTCTTT. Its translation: CASKIWGRETEAFF.

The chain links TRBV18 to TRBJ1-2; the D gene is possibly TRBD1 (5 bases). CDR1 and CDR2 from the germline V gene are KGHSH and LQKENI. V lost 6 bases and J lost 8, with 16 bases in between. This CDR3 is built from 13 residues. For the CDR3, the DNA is TGTGCCAGCTCCATAGGACACGGCGAGGGCTACACCTTC. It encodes CASSIGHGEGYTF.

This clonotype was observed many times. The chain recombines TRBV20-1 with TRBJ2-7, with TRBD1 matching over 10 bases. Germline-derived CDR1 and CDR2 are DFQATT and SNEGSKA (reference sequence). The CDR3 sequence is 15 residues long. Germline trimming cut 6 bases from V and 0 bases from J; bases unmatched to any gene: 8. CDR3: CSAGPRTGGSYEQYF. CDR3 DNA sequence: TGCAGTGCAGGCCCTCGGACAGGGGGCTCCTACGAGCAGTACTTC.

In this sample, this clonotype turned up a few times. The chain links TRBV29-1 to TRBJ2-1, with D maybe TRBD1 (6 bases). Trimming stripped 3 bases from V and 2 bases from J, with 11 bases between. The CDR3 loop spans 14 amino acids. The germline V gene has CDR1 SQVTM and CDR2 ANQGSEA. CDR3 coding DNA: TGCAGCGTTGAGAGGACAGAGACCTACAATGAGCAGTTCTTC. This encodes CSVERTETYNEQFF.

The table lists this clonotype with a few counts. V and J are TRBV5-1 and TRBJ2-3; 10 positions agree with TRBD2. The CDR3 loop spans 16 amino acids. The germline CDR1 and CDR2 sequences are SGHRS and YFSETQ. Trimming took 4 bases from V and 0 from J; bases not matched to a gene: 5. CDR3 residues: CASSLLAGASTDTQYF. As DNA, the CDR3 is TGCGCCAGCAGCCTCCTAGCGGGAGCCAGCACAGATACGCAGTATTTT.

CDR3 in amino acids: CASSLVFAGGSDTQYF. CDR3 coding DNA: TGTGCCAGCAGCTTAGTGTTCGCGGGAGGCTCGGATACGCAGTATTTT. The V call is TRBV7-2, the J call TRBJ2-3, with 8 nucleotides matching TRBD2. V lost 1 base to trimming and J lost 6 bases; unmatched junction nucleotides: 9. Germline CDR1 reads SGHTA; CDR2 reads FQGNSA. This CDR3 contains 16 residues.

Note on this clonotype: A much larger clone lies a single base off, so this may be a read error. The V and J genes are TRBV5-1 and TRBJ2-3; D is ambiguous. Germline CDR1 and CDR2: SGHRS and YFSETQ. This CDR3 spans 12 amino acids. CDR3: CDSSLDGDTQYF. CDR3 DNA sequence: TGCGACAGCAGCTTGGATGGGGATACGCAGTATTTT.

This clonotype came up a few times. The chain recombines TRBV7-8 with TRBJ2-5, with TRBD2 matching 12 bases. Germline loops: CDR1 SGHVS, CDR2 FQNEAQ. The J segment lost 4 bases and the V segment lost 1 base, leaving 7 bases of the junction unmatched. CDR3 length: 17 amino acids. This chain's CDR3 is CASSLGLPGLAGETQYF. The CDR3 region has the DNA TGTGCCAGCAGCTTAGGGTTGCCGGGACTAGCGGGAGAGACCCAGTACTTC.

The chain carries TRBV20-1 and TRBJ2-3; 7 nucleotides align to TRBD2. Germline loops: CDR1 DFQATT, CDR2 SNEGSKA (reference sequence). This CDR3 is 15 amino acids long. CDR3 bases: TGCAGCGCTCCCTTACTTAGCGGGAGCACAGATACGCAGTATTTT. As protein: CSAPLLSGSTDTQYF.

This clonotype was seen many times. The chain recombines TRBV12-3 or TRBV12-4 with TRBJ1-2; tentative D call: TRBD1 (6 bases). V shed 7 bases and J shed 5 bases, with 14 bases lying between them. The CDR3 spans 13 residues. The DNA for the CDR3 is TGTGCCAGCACCCCGCAAGGGGGGTATGGCTACACCTTC. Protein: CASTPQGGYGYTF.

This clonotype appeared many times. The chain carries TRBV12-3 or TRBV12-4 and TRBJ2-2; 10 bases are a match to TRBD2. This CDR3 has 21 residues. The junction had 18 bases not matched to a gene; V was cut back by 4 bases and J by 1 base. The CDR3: CASSSPLILAGGQLNTGELFF. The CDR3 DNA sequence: TGTGCCAGCAGTTCCCCCCTAATATTAGCGGGGGGCCAACTGAACACCGGGGAGCTGTTTTTT.

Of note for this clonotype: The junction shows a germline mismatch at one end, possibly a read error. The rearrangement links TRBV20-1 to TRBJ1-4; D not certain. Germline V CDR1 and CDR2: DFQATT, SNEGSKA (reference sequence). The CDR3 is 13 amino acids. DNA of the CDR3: TGCAGTGTTTCGAGGACCGCTAATGAAAAACTGTATTTT. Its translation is CSVSRTANEKLYF.

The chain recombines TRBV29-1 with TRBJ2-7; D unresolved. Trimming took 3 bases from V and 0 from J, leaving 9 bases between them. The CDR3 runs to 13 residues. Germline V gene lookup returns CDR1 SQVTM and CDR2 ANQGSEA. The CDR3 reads CSVESGPSYEQYF. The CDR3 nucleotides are TGCAGCGTTGAGTCCGGACCCTCCTACGAGCAGTACTTC.

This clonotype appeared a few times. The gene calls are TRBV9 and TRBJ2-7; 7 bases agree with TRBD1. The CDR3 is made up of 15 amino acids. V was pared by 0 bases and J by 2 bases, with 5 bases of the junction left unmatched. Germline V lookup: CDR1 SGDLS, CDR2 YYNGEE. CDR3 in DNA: TGTGCCAGCAGCGTAGGAGGACAGGAAACCTACGAGCAGTACTTC. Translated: CASSVGGQETYEQYF.